This TCR beta chain was sequenced during a study of cytotoxic CD8 clonotypes in ibrutinib-treated CLL. About the study: There were roughly 12 relapsed/refractory patients and about 15 treatment-naive patients, and fewer than 18 were IGHV unmutated. The study, taken as a whole, reports: There were few public clonotypes, and on treatment they contracted or stayed stable.

The CDR3 covers 14 residues. Germline CDR1 WNHNN, CDR2 SYGVQD (reference sequence). V was pared by 6 bases and J by 5 bases, with 6 bases of the junction left unmatched. In its sample, this clone was seen once. Its matching antigen is unknown. Only in-frame clones appear in the TCRdb table, and some are missing; sequencing was by immunoSEQ multiplex PCR. The sample includes about 200,000 clones, around 70% seen only once; the top ten take around 15%. Sequenced here: PBMCs, sampled after 24 months of ibrutinib treatment. The chain uses TRBV10-1 and TRBJ2-3, with TRBD1 matching over 9 bases. This sequence originates from a human donor with chronic lymphocytic leukemia. The CDR3 is CASSSGQGRDTQYF. The CDR3 bases are TGCGCCAGCAGCTCGGGACAGGGTCGAGATACGCAGTATTTT.